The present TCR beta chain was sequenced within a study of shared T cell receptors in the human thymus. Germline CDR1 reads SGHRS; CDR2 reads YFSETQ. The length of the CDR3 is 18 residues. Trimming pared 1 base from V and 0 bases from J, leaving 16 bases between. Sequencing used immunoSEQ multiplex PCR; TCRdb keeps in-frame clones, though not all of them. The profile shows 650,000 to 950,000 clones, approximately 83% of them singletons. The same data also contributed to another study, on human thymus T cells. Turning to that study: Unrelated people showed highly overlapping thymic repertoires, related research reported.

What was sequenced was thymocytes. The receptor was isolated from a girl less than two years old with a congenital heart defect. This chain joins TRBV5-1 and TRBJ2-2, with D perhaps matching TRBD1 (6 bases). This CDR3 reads CASSLRQGMGTNTGELFF. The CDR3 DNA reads TGCGCCAGCAGCTTGCGGCAGGGGATGGGGACGAACACCGGGGAGCTGTTTTTT.